This entry is about one T cell receptor beta chain. The PCR had 60 Vbeta and 13 Jbeta primers. In the authors' workflow: Later work found 65 million to 85 million unique TCR beta chains, with 9.5 million to 12 million shared. This table comes from immunoSEQ multiplex PCR, and its TCRdb copy is limited to in-frame clones, with some not included. Clonal size and the V and J genes are those of that table, whereas D and trimming came from the DNA. This sample carries approximately 260,000 clones, 84% of them seen once, and the ten largest clones take about 2%. The data derive from a study of cytomegalovirus exposure and HLA in healthy donors. Looking at the study overall: In an early release, HLA-typed donors contributed about 79 million unique TCR sequences.

CDR3 size: 16 residues. CDR1 and CDR2 from the germline V gene are LNHNV and YYDKDF (reference sequence). V dropped 5 bases and J dropped 5; count of bases not matched to a gene: 12. The V call is TRBV15, the J call TRBJ2-3; 8 nucleotides agree with TRBD2. The receptor comes from a woman in her forties in good health and CMV-seropositive. The sample consisted of PBMCs. DNA for the CDR3: TGTGCCACCAGCCAGGCGGATAGCGGGGTGGGAGATACGCAGTATTTT. Protein: CATSQADSGVGDTQYF.